Below are 27 T cell receptor beta chains sequenced from a single sample in a study of T cell responses to AZD1222 COVID-19 vaccine. Measured with immunoSEQ multiplex PCR; TCRdb has only the in-frame clones, and not every one. The sample lists more than 50,000 clones, more than 70% seen once, with less than 2% in the top ten. The sample consisted of peripheral blood, taken on day 0 of AZD1222 vaccination. The receptors stem from an adult in good health.

The CDR3 sequence: CASSRGGAWGTEAFF. CDR3 sequence (DNA): TGTGCCAGCAGCCGGGGGGGCGCCTGGGGCACTGAAGCTTTCTTT. V and J are TRBV27 and TRBJ1-1, with a possible D match to TRBD1 (6 bases). CDR1 and CDR2 from the germline V gene are MNHEY and SMNVEV (reference sequence). Trimming removed 6 bases at V and 4 bases at J, with 18 bases between. The CDR3 extends over 15 amino acids.

The chain has TRBV28 and TRBJ1-1; TRBD1 is a possible D gene (5 bases). CDR3 length equals 17 residues. Germline V gene lookup returns CDR1 MDHEN and CDR2 SYDVKM. Trimming stripped 6 bases from V and 6 bases from J, with 26 bases between. Here the CDR3 DNA reads TGTGCCAGCAGAACCCCATCAAGGGGCGGAAAGGGGTCTGAAGCTTTCTTT. It translates to CASRTPSRGGKGSEAFF.

The V gene is TRBV6-5, the J gene TRBJ1-2; 10 bases match TRBD1. The CDR3 runs to 14 residues. Germline-derived CDR1 and CDR2 are MNHEY and SVGAGI. With 2 bases clipped from V and 6 bases from J, the junction kept 3 bases outside the gene matches. For the CDR3, the DNA is TGTGCCAGCAGTTACCAGACAGGGGGCAATGGCTACACCTTC. It translates to CASSYQTGGNGYTF.

V gene TRBV28 combines with J gene TRBJ1-5; D is unresolved. The CDR3 contains 11 residues. The germline V gene has CDR1 MDHEN and CDR2 SYDVKM. In nucleotides, the CDR3 is TGTGGGACGAGTAGCAATCAGCCCCAGCATTTT. It is translated as CGTSSNQPQHF.

The chain joins TRBV27 to TRBJ1-4; D uncertain. CDR3 length: 14 residues. Trimming left V 11 bases short and J 1 base short, with 14 bases between. From germline, CDR1 is MNHEY and CDR2 SMNVEV (reference sequence). The CDR3 protein is CAAGRQGTNEKLFF. The CDR3 DNA reads as TGTGCCGCCGGCCGGCAAGGAACTAATGAAAAACTGTTTTTT.

The J gene is TRBJ1-3, the V gene TRBV27; 7 nucleotides align to TRBD1. The trim removed 8 bases at V and 0 bases at J, leaving 7 bases unmatched. CDR3 length: 15 residues. The germline gives CDR1 MNHEY, CDR2 SMNVEV (reference sequence). CDR3 sequence: CASLGQAISGNTIYF. The CDR3 DNA reads as TGTGCCAGCCTAGGACAGGCCATCTCTGGAAACACCATATATTTT.

The chain couples TRBV12-3 or TRBV12-4 to TRBJ2-1; the D gene is possibly TRBD2 (6 bases). The CDR3 is 12 amino acids. Trimming left V 6 bases short and J 10 bases short, with 13 bases between. Here the CDR3 reads CASSVGTREQFF. The DNA of the CDR3 is TGTGCCAGCAGCGTCGGGACTCGGGAGCAGTTCTTC.

The gene calls are TRBV5-1 and TRBJ2-3; D is undetermined. CDR3 size: 14 residues. V lost 2 bases and J 2 bases, leaving 9 bases between the germline ends. Germline CDR1 reads SGHRS; CDR2 reads YFSETQ. The CDR3 sequence: CASSLSRTTDTQYF. In DNA form, the CDR3 reads TGCGCCAGCAGCTTAAGCCGTACCACAGATACGCAGTATTTT.

This chain joins TRBV2 and TRBJ1-5; maybe TRBD1 (5 bases). Germline-derived CDR1 and CDR2 are SNHLY and FYNNEI. Trimming removed 3 bases from V and 3 bases from J, with 12 bases in between. CDR3 length equals 15 residues. The CDR3 protein is CASSEFQGINQPQHF. The CDR3 DNA sequence: TGTGCCAGCAGTGAGTTTCAGGGCATCAATCAGCCCCAGCATTTT. Filled out from reference TRBV2 and TRBJ1-5, the complete variable domain reads EPEVTQTPSHQVTQMGQEVILRCVPISNHLYFYWYRQILGQKVEFLVSFYNNEISEKSEIFDDQFSVERPDGSNFTLKIRSTKLEDSAMYFCASSEFQGINQPQHFGDGTRLSIL.

A word on this clone: At one boundary the junction diverges from the germline segment, which might be a read error. The chain employs TRBV5-1 and TRBJ1-1, with D tentatively TRBD1 (6 bases). This CDR3 is built from 15 residues. Germline values: CDR1 SGHRS, CDR2 YFSETQ. The CDR3 sequence: CASSPGGKMNAEAFF. The CDR3 nucleotides are TGCGCCAGCAGCCCCGGGGGCAAAATGAACGCTGAAGCTTTCTTT.

V usage is TRBV29-1 and J usage is TRBJ2-7; 8 nucleotides match TRBD1. The V gene's germline CDR1 is SQVTM and CDR2 ANQGSEA. The V gene end was trimmed by 6 bases and the J gene end by 6 bases; junction bases not matched to a gene: 10. CDR3 length: 13 residues. Here the CDR3 DNA reads TGCAGCGTCAGGACAGGGAGAGATCGCGAGCAGTACTTC. Translation gives CSVRTGRDREQYF.

This clone was found once. V gene TRBV11-2 combines with J gene TRBJ1-5; D perhaps matches TRBD1 (6 bases). V lost 1 base and J lost 7, with 17 bases in between. Germline values: CDR1 SGHAT, CDR2 FQNNGV. The CDR3 has 16 amino acids. The CDR3, as DNA: TGTGCCAGCAGCTTAGTGGCAGGGGCAAGGGCCCAGCCCCAGCATTTT. Amino acids: CASSLVAGARAQPQHF.

This clone has more than one count but fewer than ten. CDR3 loop: CASSQVLADNYEQYF. As DNA, the CDR3 is TGTGCCAGCAGCCAAGTCTTGGCGGACAACTACGAGCAGTACTTC. The rearrangement uses TRBV3-1 (or the pseudogene TRBV3-2) and TRBJ2-7, with a tentative D call TRBD1 (5 bases). Between the trimmed V and J ends, which lost 1 base and 3 bases, there was a span of 13 bases. The length of the CDR3 is 15 residues. From germline, CDR1 is LGHDT and CDR2 YNNKEL (reference sequence).

The rearrangement joins TRBV28 to TRBJ1-5; TRBD1 matches at 8 bases. V lost 2 bases to trimming and J lost 6 bases; unmatched junction nucleotides: 9. The V gene's germline CDR1 is MDHEN and CDR2 SYDVKM. This CDR3 has 16 residues. CDR3 DNA sequence: TGTGCCAGCAGTTTAGGACAGGGTACTTGGAGTCAGCCCCAGCATTTT. This gives the protein CASSLGQGTWSQPQHF.

J is TRBJ2-2 and V is TRBV6-1, with a tentative D call TRBD1 (6 bases). From germline, CDR1 is MNHNS and CDR2 SASEGT. The germline V and J ends were trimmed by 3 bases and 7 bases, with 15 bases remaining between them. The CDR3 sequence is 15 residues long. This chain's CDR3 is CASSDHLGAGGELFF. For the CDR3, the DNA is TGTGCCAGCAGTGACCATTTGGGGGCGGGCGGGGAGCTGTTTTTT.

This chain links TRBV4-1 with TRBJ2-7; possible D gene TRBD2, 5 bases. The CDR3 consists of 15 residues. Germline V gene sequence: CDR1 MGHRA, CDR2 YSYEKL. Trimming left V 6 bases short and J 1 base short, with 16 bases between. The CDR3 here is CASSRGISESYEQYF. The CDR3 coding sequence is TGCGCCAGCAGTCGAGGAATTAGCGAATCCTACGAGCAGTACTTC.

V and J are TRBV19 and TRBJ1-1; no definite D call. This CDR3 has 12 amino acids. Trimming took off 4 bases at V and 5 bases at J, with 8 bases between the two ends. From germline, CDR1 is LNHDA and CDR2 SQIVND (reference sequence). The CDR3 loop is CASSTSRTEAFF. The CDR3 bases are TGTGCCAGTAGTACTAGTAGAACTGAAGCTTTCTTT.

The chain links TRBV5-1 to TRBJ1-5; 8 bases line up with TRBD1. The CDR3 has 16 residues. J lost 0 bases, V lost 4 bases, and 6 bases had no gene match. Per germline, CDR1 SGHRS and CDR2 YFSETQ. The CDR3: CASSPGTGPSNQPQHF. The CDR3 coding sequence is TGCGCCAGCAGCCCCGGGACAGGTCCTAGCAATCAGCCCCAGCATTTT.

The chain is built from TRBV5-1 and TRBJ1-1, with D hard to call. Germline assignment: CDR1 SGHRS and CDR2 YFSETQ. The CDR3 totals 13 residues. V shed 0 bases and J shed 1 base, with 4 bases lying between them. In DNA, the CDR3 is TGCGCCAGCAGCTTGGGTACGAACACTGAAGCTTTCTTT. It specifies CASSLGTNTEAFF.

This chain uses TRBV19 with TRBJ2-6, with TRBD1 matching 12 bases. The CDR3 runs 15 residues. The germline gives CDR1 LNHDA, CDR2 SQIVND (reference sequence). Germline trimming cut 8 bases from V and 2 bases from J; bases unmatched to any gene: 1. CDR3 sequence (DNA): TGTGCCAGTGGGGACAGGGGGCCTGGGGCCAACGTCCTGACTTTC. This translates into CASGDRGPGANVLTF.

The chain links TRBV28 to TRBJ2-1; possibly TRBD1 for D (6 bases). Between the trimmed V and J ends, which lost 5 bases and 1 base, there was a span of 12 bases. Germline CDR1 is MDHEN and CDR2 is SYDVKM. The CDR3 is 15 amino acids. The CDR3 sequence: CASSPDRLSYNEQFF. The CDR3 coding sequence is TGTGCCAGCAGTCCCGACAGGCTGTCCTACAATGAGCAGTTCTTC.

Only one count was recorded for this clone. The chain couples TRBV24-1 to TRBJ2-1; 8 bases line up with TRBD2. V was clipped by 3 bases and J by 0 bases; unmatched bases: 6. This CDR3 is built from 17 residues. Germline values: CDR1 KGHDR, CDR2 SFDVKD. CDR3 residues: CATSDPSGGASYNEQFF. In nucleotides, the CDR3 is TGTGCCACCAGTGATCCTTCGGGGGGGGCCTCCTACAATGAGCAGTTCTTC.

The chain has TRBV15 and TRBJ2-2; 9 bases are shared with TRBD1. Germline V CDR1 and CDR2: LNHNV, YYDKDF (reference sequence). The CDR3 loop spans 17 amino acids. J gave up 5 bases and V 0 bases, and 7 bases lay outside the gene matches. The CDR3 spells CATSRDIWDRATGELFF. In DNA form, the CDR3 reads TGTGCCACCAGCAGAGATATTTGGGACAGGGCTACCGGGGAGCTGTTTTTT.

The V call is TRBV28, the J call TRBJ1-1; perhaps TRBD1 as D (5 bases). This CDR3 region has 13 residues. Trimming cost V 8 bases and J 0 bases, with 10 bases left between them. CDR1 is MDHEN and CDR2 is SYDVKM in the germline V gene. In DNA, the CDR3 is TGTGCCAGCCGGGGAGGGGTGAACACTGAAGCTTTCTTT. Amino acids: CASRGGVNTEAFF. The full variable domain, rest sourced from reference TRBV28 and TRBJ1-1, is DVKVTQSSRYLVKRTGEKVFLECVQDMDHENMFWYRQDPGLGLRLIYFSYDVKMKEKGDIPEGYSVSREKKERFSLILESASTNQTSMYLCASRGGVNTEAFFGQGTRLTVV.

The V and J genes are TRBV30 and TRBJ2-7; 10 bases match TRBD2. J gave up 6 bases and V 4 bases, and 18 bases lay outside the gene matches. Germline assignment: CDR1 GTSNPN and CDR2 SVGIG (reference sequence). There are 17 residues in the CDR3. Here the CDR3 reads CAWTPGLARNPPFEQYF. In DNA, the CDR3 is TGTGCCTGGACCCCGGGACTAGCGCGAAATCCCCCCTTCGAGCAGTACTTC.

This clone came up once. CDR3 DNA sequence: TGTGCCAGTAGTATATCGGGACAGAACTCCTACAATGAGCAGTTCTTC. Translated, it gives CASSISGQNSYNEQFF. V usage is TRBV19 and J usage is TRBJ2-1; TRBD1 agrees at 7 bases. Per the germline V gene, CDR1 is LNHDA and CDR2 is SQIVND (reference sequence). Germline trimming cut 2 bases from V and 0 bases from J; bases unmatched to any gene: 4. The CDR3 extends over 16 amino acids.

This clone occurred once. This chain connects TRBV3-1 (or the pseudogene TRBV3-2) to TRBJ2-2; 12 bases are shared with TRBD2. Germline CDR1 and CDR2: LGHDT and YNNKEL (reference sequence). CDR3 length: 15 residues. V gave up 4 bases and J gave up 8 bases; unmatched junction bases: 5. As DNA, the CDR3 is TGTGCCAGCAGCCCGGGACTAGCGGGTGCTGGGGAGCTGTTTTTT. Translation: CASSPGLAGAGELFF.